The sequence of this T cell receptor (beta chain) was determined in a study of blood T cell repertoires in COVID-19. Study-level information: From the United States, Italy and Spain came samples of acute and convalescent COVID-19. Sources were T cells, B-cell-depleted T cells, or PBMCs; the material itself was cDNA or gDNA.

Repertoires were generated with immunoSEQ multiplex PCR, while TCRdb's copy carries only in-frame clones and drops some. The sample contains about 150,000 clones, 75% to 90% of which appear only once. The clonotype comes from a woman aged 70 to 79 with acute or convalescent COVID-19. The sequencing sample was made of peripheral blood.

Here the CDR3 DNA reads TGTGCCAGCAGCTTGGGCCGTCAGCAGGCCGTGTTGGAAAAACTGTTTTTT. Translated: CASSLGRQQAVLEKLFF. The gene calls are TRBV5-8 and TRBJ1-4; D unresolved. The V and J ends lost 0 bases and 8 bases respectively, with 20 bases between them. In germline, CDR1 is SGHTS, CDR2 YDEGEE. The CDR3 has 17 residues.